This is a list of T cell receptor beta chains from one sample in a study of a mutant IDH1 vaccine in newly diagnosed glioma. The data were produced by immunoSEQ multiplex PCR, yet TCRdb's version contains in-frame clones alone and is incomplete. In the table there are 10,000 to 15,000 clones, around three quarters of which are singletons. For these receptors, no antigen is known. This specimen consisted of PBMCs, obtained from a glioma patient whose treatment included an IDH1 peptide vaccine. The receptor source for this set is a woman between 35 and 50 years old with glioma. Each CDR3 is given with its conserved first and last residue. The D gene is left open where the match is weak. Expanded clones are given a class, and other clones once, few, many or no size at all.

CDR3nt: TGTGCCAGTAGTACCCGGACAGGGCATCCCGGGGAGCTGTTTTTT
CDR3aa: CASSTRTGHPGELFF
abundance: .
v_gene: TRBV19
len: 15
d_gene: TRBD1
j_gene: TRBJ2-2

CDR3nt: TGTGCCAGCAGCTTTGGGGCAACCTTCTACGAGCAGTACTTC
CDR3aa: CASSFGATFYEQYF
abundance: .
v_gene: TRBV5-5
len: 14
d_gene: .
j_gene: TRBJ2-7

CDR3nt: TGTGCCAGCAGTACCTCCGGGGAGCTGTTTTTT
CDR3aa: CASSTSGELFF
abundance: .
v_gene: TRBV28
len: 11
d_gene: .
j_gene: TRBJ2-2

CDR3nt: TGTGCCAGTAGTATGCTAACGGATTCTAACTATGGCTACACCTTC
CDR3aa: CASSMLTDSNYGYTF
abundance: .
v_gene: TRBV19
len: 15
d_gene: .
j_gene: TRBJ1-2

CDR3nt: TGTGCCAGCGGTTTATTGAGAGCCGATGAGCAGTTCTTC
CDR3aa: CASGLLRADEQFF
abundance: .
v_gene: TRBV28
len: 13
d_gene: .
j_gene: TRBJ2-1

CDR3nt: TGTGCCTGGAGTGTTGGCGACAGGCCCAACAATGAGCAGTTCTTC
CDR3aa: CAWSVGDRPNNEQFF
abundance: .
v_gene: TRBV30
len: 15
d_gene: .
j_gene: TRBJ2-1

CDR3nt: TGTGCCAGCAGGCGAATCTCTGGAAACACCATATATTTT
CDR3aa: CASRRISGNTIYF
abundance: .
v_gene: TRBV7-2
len: 13
d_gene: .
j_gene: TRBJ1-3

CDR3nt: TGCGCCAGCATGGGGACAGCGATTGAAGCTTTCTTT
CDR3aa: CASMGTAIEAFF
abundance: few
v_gene: TRBV10-1
len: 12
d_gene: TRBD1
j_gene: TRBJ1-1

CDR3nt: TGTGCCAGCAGTTCCAATCGACAGTCCAATCAGCCCCAGCATTTT
CDR3aa: CASSSNRQSNQPQHF
abundance: .
v_gene: TRBV27
len: 15
d_gene: .
j_gene: TRBJ1-5

CDR3nt: TGTGCCAGCAGCTCTAGCGGGAGGGCCCATGAGCAGTTCTTC
CDR3aa: CASSSSGRAHEQFF
abundance: .
v_gene: TRBV7-3
len: 14
d_gene: TRBD2
j_gene: TRBJ2-1

CDR3nt: TGCAGTGCTCGGCAGAACTATGGCTACACCTTC
CDR3aa: CSARQNYGYTF
abundance: .
v_gene: TRBV20-1
len: 11
d_gene: .
j_gene: TRBJ1-2

CDR3nt: TGTGCCAGCAGTGAGGACATCTCAATGTACGAGCAGTACTTC
CDR3aa: CASSEDISMYEQYF
abundance: .
v_gene: TRBV2
len: 14
d_gene: .
j_gene: TRBJ2-7

CDR3nt: TGTGCCAGCAGCCAAGCGACTAGGTTCGCTACGCAGTATTTT
CDR3aa: CASSQATRFATQYF
abundance: once
v_gene: TRBV7-9
len: 14
d_gene: .
j_gene: TRBJ2-3

CDR3nt: TGTGCCAGCAGCTTGGTTAGCGGGGGGGCCGGAACAGATACGCAGTATTTT
CDR3aa: CASSLVSGGAGTDTQYF
abundance: few
v_gene: TRBV5-4
len: 17
d_gene: TRBD2
j_gene: TRBJ2-3

CDR3nt: TGCGCCAGCAGCCGGGACAGGGACTTCGGCGAGCAGTACTTC
CDR3aa: CASSRDRDFGEQYF
abundance: .
v_gene: TRBV5-1
len: 14
d_gene: TRBD1
j_gene: TRBJ2-7

CDR3nt: TGTGCCAGCAGCTTGACGGGGACCCACGAGCAGTACTTC
CDR3aa: CASSLTGTHEQYF
abundance: .
v_gene: TRBV7-8
len: 13
d_gene: .
j_gene: TRBJ2-7

CDR3nt: TGTGCCAGCGCCCTGGGGTGGGGGATCCGCCACGAGCAGTACTTC
CDR3aa: CASALGWGIRHEQYF
abundance: .
v_gene: TRBV7-9
len: 15
d_gene: .
j_gene: TRBJ2-7

CDR3nt: TGTGCCATCAGTGAGTCGCGGGAAGAGACCCAGTACTTC
CDR3aa: CAISESREETQYF
abundance: .
v_gene: TRBV10-3
len: 13
d_gene: .
j_gene: TRBJ2-5

CDR3nt: TGCAGCGTTGGGGAGCGAACCTTCGGGGAGCTGTTTTTT
CDR3aa: CSVGERTFGELFF
abundance: once
v_gene: TRBV29-1
len: 13
d_gene: .
j_gene: TRBJ2-2

CDR3nt: TGTGCCACCAGGGAAGGGTATAATGAAAAACTGTTTTTT
CDR3aa: CATREGYNEKLFF
abundance: .
v_gene: TRBV15
len: 13
d_gene: .
j_gene: TRBJ1-4

CDR3nt: TGTGCCAGCATTGGCACGAGGGGTGAAAAACTGTTTTTT
CDR3aa: CASIGTRGEKLFF
abundance: .
v_gene: TRBV6-6
len: 13
d_gene: .
j_gene: TRBJ1-4

CDR3nt: TGTGCTAGTGGTTTGGTACGGAGCGGGAGGACCTACGAGCAGTACTTC
CDR3aa: CASGLVRSGRTYEQYF
abundance: .
v_gene: TRBV12-5
len: 16
d_gene: TRBD2
j_gene: TRBJ2-7

CDR3nt: TGTGCCAGCAGTTTTATGGGATCCTACGAGCAGTACTTC
CDR3aa: CASSFMGSYEQYF
abundance: .
v_gene: TRBV28
len: 13
d_gene: .
j_gene: TRBJ2-7

CDR3nt: TGTGCCAGCAGCAATCCTAGCGGTAAGCAGTTCTTC
CDR3aa: CASSNPSGKQFF
abundance: .
v_gene: TRBV7-9
len: 12
d_gene: TRBD2
j_gene: TRBJ2-1

CDR3nt: TGTGCCACCAGCAGAGGTTTTGAGGGAGAGACCCAGTACTTC
CDR3aa: CATSRGFEGETQYF
abundance: few
v_gene: TRBV15
len: 14
d_gene: .
j_gene: TRBJ2-5

CDR3nt: TGTGCCAGCAGCTTCCTACAGGGGCCGCTATATGGCTACACCTTC
CDR3aa: CASSFLQGPLYGYTF
abundance: few
v_gene: TRBV7-9
len: 15
d_gene: TRBD1
j_gene: TRBJ1-2

CDR3nt: TGTGCCAGCAGCCGTTGGACTAGCGGAAGGCAAGAGACCCAGTACTTC
CDR3aa: CASSRWTSGRQETQYF
abundance: .
v_gene: TRBV14
len: 16
d_gene: TRBD2
j_gene: TRBJ2-5

CDR3nt: TGTGCCAGCGAGGGACCTCAAGAGACCCAGTACTTC
CDR3aa: CASEGPQETQYF
abundance: .
v_gene: TRBV5-6
len: 12
d_gene: .
j_gene: TRBJ2-5

CDR3nt: TGTGCCAGTAGTGGCGAAGGACTAGCGGGCGTTGGGGAGACCCAGTACTTC
CDR3aa: CASSGEGLAGVGETQYF
abundance: .
v_gene: TRBV19
len: 17
d_gene: TRBD2
j_gene: TRBJ2-5

CDR3nt: TGCGCCAGCAGCTTGGTCGGCACAGGGGTCAGCATGAACACTGAAGCTTTCTTT
CDR3aa: CASSLVGTGVSMNTEAFF
abundance: .
v_gene: TRBV5-1
len: 18
d_gene: TRBD1
j_gene: TRBJ1-1

CDR3nt: TGTGCCAGCAGTTTGCGGGGACTAGCACTCGATGAGCAGTTCTTC
CDR3aa: CASSLRGLALDEQFF
abundance: .
v_gene: TRBV27
len: 15
d_gene: TRBD2
j_gene: TRBJ2-1

CDR3nt: TGCGCCAGCAGCGCGGACAGGGCCCTGGAAGCTTTCTTT
CDR3aa: CASSADRALEAFF
abundance: .
v_gene: TRBV5-1
len: 13
d_gene: TRBD1
j_gene: TRBJ1-1

CDR3nt: TGTGCCAGCAGCAAAGACGGCCTAGCGGGACCCCGGAATGAGCAGTTCTTC
CDR3aa: CASSKDGLAGPRNEQFF
abundance: .
v_gene: TRBV21-1
len: 17
d_gene: .
j_gene: TRBJ2-1

CDR3nt: TGTGCCAGCAGCAGGGCGGGGAACACTGAAGCTTTCTTT
CDR3aa: CASSRAGNTEAFF
abundance: few
v_gene: TRBV7-9
len: 13
d_gene: .
j_gene: TRBJ1-1

CDR3nt: TGTGCCAGCAGCTCCATGGGGGGAGGGCCGAAGAATGAGCAGTTCTTC
CDR3aa: CASSSMGGGPKNEQFF
abundance: .
v_gene: TRBV7-2
len: 16
d_gene: TRBD2
j_gene: TRBJ2-1

CDR3nt: TGCGCCAGCAGCCAAGAGTGGGGGGCCAACGTCCTGACTTTC
CDR3aa: CASSQEWGANVLTF
abundance: .
v_gene: TRBV4-3
len: 14
d_gene: .
j_gene: TRBJ2-6

CDR3nt: TGCAGCGTTTACAGCAGTTCATCCACCACCGGGGAGCTGTTTTTT
CDR3aa: CSVYSSSSTTGELFF
abundance: few
v_gene: TRBV29-1
len: 15
d_gene: .
j_gene: TRBJ2-2

CDR3nt: TGCAGCGTTGACACCCCCCCTGGACAGGAAGGTAGTTCGGATACGCAGTATTTT
CDR3aa: CSVDTPPGQEGSSDTQYF
abundance: .
v_gene: TRBV29-1
len: 18
d_gene: TRBD1
j_gene: TRBJ2-3

CDR3nt: TGCGCCAGCAGCCAAGATGGGGGAAGTCTGCTCGGCTACACCTTC
CDR3aa: CASSQDGGSLLGYTF
abundance: once
v_gene: TRBV4-3
len: 15
d_gene: .
j_gene: TRBJ1-2

CDR3nt: TGTGCCAGCAGGAAGACGGAGAGCTCCTACAATGAGCAGTTCTTC
CDR3aa: CASRKTESSYNEQFF
abundance: .
v_gene: TRBV25-1
len: 15
d_gene: .
j_gene: TRBJ2-1

CDR3nt: TGTGCCAGCAGCCTGGAGTACAATGAGCAGTTCTTC
CDR3aa: CASSLEYNEQFF
abundance: .
v_gene: TRBV5-6
len: 12
d_gene: .
j_gene: TRBJ2-1

CDR3nt: TGTGCCAGCAGGTCGAGGGTCTCGGGGGAATCTAGTTTAAAACTGTTTTTT
CDR3aa: CASRSRVSGESSLKLFF
abundance: .
v_gene: TRBV2
len: 17
d_gene: .
j_gene: TRBJ1-4

CDR3nt: TGCGCCAGCAGCCAAGAAGCGCGGGAGTGGGGCGAGCAGTACTTC
CDR3aa: CASSQEAREWGEQYF
abundance: .
v_gene: TRBV4-1
len: 15
d_gene: TRBD2
j_gene: TRBJ2-7

CDR3nt: TGTGCCAGCAGCGCCACCGGGACTATCAGGGGGGAGCTGTTTTTT
CDR3aa: CASSATGTIRGELFF
abundance: .
v_gene: TRBV7-2
len: 15
d_gene: TRBD2
j_gene: TRBJ2-2